Below, one T cell receptor beta chain is given with its context. This specimen includes other DNA sequences encoding the same CDR3. This entry is derived from a study of shared clonotypes between healthy human individuals. The CDR3 covers 13 residues. The ends lost 2 bases at V and 4 bases at J; junction bases unmatched: 0. Germline CDR1 MDHEN, CDR2 SYDVKM. Sequenced by immunoSEQ multiplex PCR; TCRdb stores in-frame clones only, minus some. The top ten clones hold over 10% of a sample with about 490,000 clones, less than 80% of them seen once. This clonotype was obtained from a woman between 40 and 50 years old in good health. Some clones in this sample may be carry-over from other donors' samples. The chain employs TRBV28 and TRBJ2-3, with 7 bases lining up with TRBD2. Sequenced: PBMCs. CDR3 nucleotide sequence: TGTGCCAGCAGTTTAGCGGGAGCAGATACGCAGTATTTT. Residues: CASSLAGADTQYF.